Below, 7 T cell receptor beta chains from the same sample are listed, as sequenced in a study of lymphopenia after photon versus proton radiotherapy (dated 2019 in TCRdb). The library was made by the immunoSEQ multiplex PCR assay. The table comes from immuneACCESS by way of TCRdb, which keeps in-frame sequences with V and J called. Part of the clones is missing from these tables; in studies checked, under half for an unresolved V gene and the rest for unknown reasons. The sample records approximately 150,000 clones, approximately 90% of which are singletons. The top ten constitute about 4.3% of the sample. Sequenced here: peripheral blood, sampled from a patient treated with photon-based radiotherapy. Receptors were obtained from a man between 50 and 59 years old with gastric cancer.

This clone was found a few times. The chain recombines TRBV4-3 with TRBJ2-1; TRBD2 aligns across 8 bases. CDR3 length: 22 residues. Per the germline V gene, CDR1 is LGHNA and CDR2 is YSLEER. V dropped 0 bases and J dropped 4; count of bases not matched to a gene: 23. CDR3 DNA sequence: TGCGCCAGCAGCCAAGAAGTCCCCTCCTGGCAGCGCGGGAGGACCGGGTACAATGAGCAGTTCTTC. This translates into CASSQEVPSWQRGRTGYNEQFF.

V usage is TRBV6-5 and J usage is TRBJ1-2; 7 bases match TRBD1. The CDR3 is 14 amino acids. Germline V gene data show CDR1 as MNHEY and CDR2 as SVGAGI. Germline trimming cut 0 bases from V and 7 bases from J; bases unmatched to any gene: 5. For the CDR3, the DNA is TGTGCCAGCAGTTACTCGAACACAGGGGTTGGCTACACCTTC. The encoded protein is CASSYSNTGVGYTF.

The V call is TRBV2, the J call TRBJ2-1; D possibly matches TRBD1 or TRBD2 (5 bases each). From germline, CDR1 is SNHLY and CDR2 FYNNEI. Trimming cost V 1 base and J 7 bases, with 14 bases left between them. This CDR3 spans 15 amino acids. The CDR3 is CASSEGGAPGNEQFF. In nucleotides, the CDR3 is TGTGCCAGCAGTGAAGGGGGCGCCCCGGGGAATGAGCAGTTCTTC.

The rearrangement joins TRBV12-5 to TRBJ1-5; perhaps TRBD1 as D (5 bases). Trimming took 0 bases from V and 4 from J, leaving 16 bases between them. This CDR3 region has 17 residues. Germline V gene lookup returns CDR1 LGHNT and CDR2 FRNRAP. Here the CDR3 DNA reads TGTGCTAGTGGTTTGGTACTAGGAGGGGATGGAAATCAGCCCCAGCATTTT. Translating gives CASGLVLGGDGNQPQHF.

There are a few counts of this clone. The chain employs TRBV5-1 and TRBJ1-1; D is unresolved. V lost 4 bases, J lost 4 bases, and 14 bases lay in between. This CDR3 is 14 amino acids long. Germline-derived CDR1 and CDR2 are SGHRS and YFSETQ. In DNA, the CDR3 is TGCGCCAGCAGCGCCCGGCGGGGAACCACTGAAGCTTTCTTT. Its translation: CASSARRGTTEAFF. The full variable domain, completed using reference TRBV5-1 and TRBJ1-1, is KAGVTQTPRYLIKTRGQQVTLSCSPISGHRSVSWYQQTPGQGLQFLFEYFSETQRNKGNFPGRFSGRQFSNSRSEMNVSTLELGDSALYLCASSARRGTTEAFFGQGTRLTVV.

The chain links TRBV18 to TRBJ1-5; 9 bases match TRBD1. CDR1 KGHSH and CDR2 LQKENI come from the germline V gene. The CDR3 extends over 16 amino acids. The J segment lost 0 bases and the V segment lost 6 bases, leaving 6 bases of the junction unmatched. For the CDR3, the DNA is TGTGCCAGCTCCACGGGACAGGGCGTTAGCAATCAGCCCCAGCATTTT. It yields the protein CASSTGQGVSNQPQHF.

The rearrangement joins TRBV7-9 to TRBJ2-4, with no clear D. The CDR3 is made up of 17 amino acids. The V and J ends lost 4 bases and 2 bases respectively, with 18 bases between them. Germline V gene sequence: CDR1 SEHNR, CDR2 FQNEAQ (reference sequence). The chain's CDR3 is CASSSPKLRFPKNIQYF. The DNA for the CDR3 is TGTGCCAGCAGCTCACCTAAGCTCCGGTTTCCCAAAAACATTCAGTACTTC.